Presented here are 7 T cell receptor beta chains from one specimen sequenced in a study of immune evolution from preneoplasia to lung adenocarcinoma. Data came from immunoSEQ multiplex PCR; TCRdb stores just in-frame clones and leaves some out. Altogether roughly 6,600 clones are present, 78% being singletons, with the ten largest covering almost 6.5%. The sequenced material came from FFPE adjacent normal lung tissue. These receptors all come from a person in their sixties or seventies with lung adenocarcinoma.

The count of this clone is one. The chain couples TRBV7-3 to TRBJ1-1; 7 nucleotides line up with TRBD1. V was pared by 5 bases and J by 5 bases, with 5 bases of the junction left unmatched. Per the germline V gene, CDR1 is SGHTA and CDR2 is FQGTGA. The CDR3 contains 13 residues. CDR3 sequence reads: CASSPQGRTEAFF. In DNA form, the CDR3 reads TGTGCCAGCAGCCCACAGGGGAGAACTGAAGCTTTCTTT.

CDR3 DNA sequence: TGCAGCGTTGCATCCACCTATGAAAAACTGTTTTTT. Translation: CSVASTYEKLFF. This rearrangement joins TRBV29-1 to TRBJ1-4; D remains unclear. CDR3 length: 12 residues. Trimming removed 4 bases at V and 6 bases at J, with 9 bases between. Germline assignment: CDR1 SQVTM and CDR2 ANQGSEA.

The count of this clone is one. As DNA, the CDR3 is TGCGCCAGCAGCTTGACGGGCAGGGCCTTCGGAGAGACCCAGTACTTC. Its protein product is CASSLTGRAFGETQYF. The V gene is TRBV5-1, the J gene TRBJ2-5; D possibly corresponds to TRBD1 (5 bases). The germline V gene has CDR1 SGHRS and CDR2 YFSETQ. Trimming left V 1 base short and J 4 bases short, with 17 bases between. The CDR3 covers 16 residues.

V is TRBV6-5 and J is TRBJ1-1, with TRBD1 matching over 9 bases. The V gene's germline CDR1 is MNHEY and CDR2 SVGAGI. V lost 6 bases, J lost 5 bases, and 10 bases stayed unmatched. The CDR3 extends over 15 amino acids. CDR3 region: CASRYVPGQGTEAFF. CDR3 nucleotide sequence: TGTGCCAGCAGGTACGTTCCAGGACAGGGGACTGAAGCTTTCTTT.

This clone came up a few times. The chain employs TRBV6-5 and TRBJ2-7; D is possibly TRBD1 (6 bases). Germline loops: CDR1 MNHEY, CDR2 SVGAGI. CDR3 size: 13 residues. Trimming took off 4 bases at V and 7 bases at J, with 14 bases between the two ends. DNA of the CDR3: TGTGCCAGCAGTTCGGCAGGGGTGAGGGAGCAGTACTTC. Protein product: CASSSAGVREQYF.

The rearrangement links TRBV11-2 to TRBJ1-5; D is uncertain. Trimming shortened V by 2 bases and J by 6 bases, and 14 bases separated the two germline ends. The CDR3 totals 15 residues. CDR1 is SGHAT, CDR2 FQNNGV, per germline. CDR3 in amino acids: CASSLTGSSIQPQHF. DNA for the CDR3: TGTGCCAGCAGCTTAACGGGTAGCAGTATTCAGCCCCAGCATTTT.

This sequence joins TRBV6-5 and TRBJ1-1, with D maybe TRBD1 (5 bases). The CDR3 has 15 amino acids. Trimming took 0 bases from V and 0 from J, leaving 8 bases between them. Looked up from germline, CDR1 is MNHEY and CDR2 is SVGAGI. The CDR3 DNA reads TGTGCCAGCAGTTACTCGACAGTAATGAACACTGAAGCTTTCTTT. Translated, it gives CASSYSTVMNTEAFF.